This T cell receptor (beta chain) comes out of a study of OX40 agonist ivuxolimab in advanced cancers. Sequenced by immunoSEQ multiplex PCR; TCRdb stores in-frame clones only, minus some. The sample yields roughly 67,000 clones, over 75% seen once. V was clipped by 8 bases and J by 1 base, with 7 bases between them. This CDR3 contains 12 residues. Germline CDR1 reads MNHEY; CDR2 reads SMNVEV (reference sequence). The sample was CD4+ or CD8+ T cells sorted from blood, taken in a trial of the OX40 agonist ivuxolimab. This sequence originates from an adult with an advanced solid tumor such as melanoma, head and neck, liver or kidney cancer. The chain combines TRBV27 with TRBJ2-3; D is unresolved. Here the CDR3 DNA reads TGTGCCAGCCGAACTGGCACAGATACGCAGTATTTT. It codes for CASRTGTDTQYF.